Reported below is one T cell receptor beta chain. Its antigen is currently unknown. The data derive from a study of T-cell reconstitution after alpha-beta-depleted transplantation in children. Germline assignment: CDR1 MNHNS and CDR2 SASEGT. This CDR3 has 16 amino acids. V dropped 5 bases and J dropped 2 bases, with 16 bases sitting between them. A TCRbeta library incorporating unique molecular identifiers was prepared. TCRdb re-analysed the PCR reads in MiXCR, keeping a single row per CDR3 protein. The table lists about 1,000,000 distinct CDR3 sequences, 25% to 35% of them singletons. Whole-study results and caveats: The origin of alpha-beta T cells about two months after transplant was reportedly several hundred expanded graft clones. T cells produced anew were the main source of T-cell counts and diversity one year after transplant. At day 60, the high TCRbeta diversity found in some patients originated from recipient T cells and thymic progenitors that had survived.

The source was PBMCs, mostly from graft donor cells, collected 360 days after TCRalphabeta/CD19-depleted stem cell transplant. The TCR sequence derives from a boy younger than two who had a stem cell transplant for SCID, so the T cells may come from the graft donor. The rearrangement uses TRBV6-1 and TRBJ1-3; tentative D call: TRBD1 (5 bases). CDR3 in DNA: TGTGCCAGCAGTAGACAATCGGGGCAAGCTGGAAACACCATATATTTT. This gives the protein CASSRQSGQAGNTIYF.